This TCR beta chain emerged from a study of glioma-infiltrating T cells. Findings of the study overall: Very few CDR3 sequences were shared between tissue and blood.

Using RNA template, CDR3s of TCR alpha and beta were amplified with iRepertoire arm-PCR. TCRdb reprocessed the multiplex PCR reads with MiXCR, giving one entry per CDR3 protein. The table lists fewer than 90,000 distinct CDR3 sequences, less than 30% of them singletons, with 6.7% in the top ten. V lost 5 bases, J lost 4 bases, and 4 bases stayed unmatched. Germline CDR1 is SGHVS and CDR2 is FNYEAQ. The CDR3 runs to 13 residues. Concerning this clonotype: The antigen is not known.

The rearrangement joins TRBV7-6 to TRBJ1-2, with 7 bases aligning to TRBD1. This sequence was found in a human donor with low-grade glioma or glioblastoma, undergoing nonglioma brain surgery, or in good health (not recorded which). Sequences were obtained from glioma tissue, nonneoplastic brain tissue, or PBMCs (not recorded which). CDR3 coding DNA: TGTGCCAGCAGCGGACAGGATGGCTATGGCTACACCTTC. This codes for CASSGQDGYGYTF.